This T cell receptor beta chain was sequenced in a study of Ad26.COV2.S vaccination and SARS-CoV-2 variants. Study-level points and caveats: Substantial response breadth was reportedly seen for spike-specific CD8+ and CD4+ T cells after vaccination.

The table came from immunoSEQ multiplex PCR; TCRdb's copy has only in-frame clones and leaves some out. The sample lists around 250,000 clones; 87% were seen once. Comment on this clone: Its antigen is not identified.

The CDR3 sequence is 15 residues long. Germline V lookup: CDR1 MNHNS, CDR2 SASEGT. V lost 2 bases, J lost 7 bases, and 17 bases lay in between. Indicated treatment: approximately 18 received Ad26.COV2.S at low or high dose, single or two shots; five or six received placebo; per-sample allocation not given. Samples analyzed were those drawn on day 63 after the first vaccine or placebo injection. This chain links TRBV6-1 with TRBJ2-5, with D possibly matching TRBD1 (5 bases). The source is a person aged 18-65 years who received the Ad26.COV2.S COVID-19 vaccine or a placebo. The sequenced sample was peripheral blood, obtained in a trial of Ad26.COV2.S vaccine versus placebo. The CDR3 DNA reads TGTGCCAGCAGTGAAAGGGGATTCGGAAGGGGGACCCAGTACTTC. It specifies CASSERGFGRGTQYF.